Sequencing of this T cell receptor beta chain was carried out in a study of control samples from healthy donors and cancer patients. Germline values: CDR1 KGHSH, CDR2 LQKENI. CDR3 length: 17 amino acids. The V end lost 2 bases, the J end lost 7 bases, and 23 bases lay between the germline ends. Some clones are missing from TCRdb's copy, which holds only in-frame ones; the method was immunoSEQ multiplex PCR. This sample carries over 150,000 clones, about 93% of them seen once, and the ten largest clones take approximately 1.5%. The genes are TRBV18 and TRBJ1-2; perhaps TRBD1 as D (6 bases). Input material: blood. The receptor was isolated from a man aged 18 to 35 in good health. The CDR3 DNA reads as TGTGCCAGCTCACCATTTGCGTGGGCAGGGGCACAGGGTGGCTACACCTTC. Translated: CASSPFAWAGAQGGYTF.